Sequencing of this T cell receptor beta chain was carried out in a study of tumor-infiltrating lymphocytes in primary liver carcinoma. Study details: Donors had hepatocellular carcinoma or combined HCC and intrahepatic cholangiocarcinoma. The study obtained roughly 3.5 to 7.13 million productive TCRbeta reads per sample, similar across tissue types. General observations from the study: Blood fell significantly below tumors in its top-250-clone fraction (p = 0.039).

Co-extracting RNA and DNA was done with roughly 17-32 mg of unsorted bulk tissue as input. Patients were treatment-naive with chronic HBV infection. The CDR3 loop spans 14 amino acids. V was pared by 9 bases and J by 1 base, with 15 bases between. The input was roughly 0.5 ug total RNA; TCR beta cDNA was made from it with a constant-region primer. Libraries for TCR beta were built through three nested multiplex PCR rounds, which together made up a slightly modified ARM-PCR procedure. It was with TRBV1-TRBV30 forward primers and a C-beta reverse primer that the first two PCR rounds were run, at roughly 10 cycles each. In TCRdb, the multiplex PCR reads were re-called with MiXCR into one record per CDR3 protein. Of around 37,000 distinct CDR3 sequences listed, roughly 73% were seen once; the top ten hold 35% to 40%. Notes on this clonotype: Its antigen remains unidentified.

This chain uses TRBV12-3 or TRBV12-4 with TRBJ1-1, with no clear D. The clonotype was recovered from a middle-aged man with primary liver carcinoma and hepatitis B virus infection. The material sequenced was tumor-adjacent normal liver tissue. The CDR3 DNA sequence: TGTGCCAGTAGCTCTTCCGATACGAACACTGAAGCTTTCTTT. Translated, it gives CASSSSDTNTEAFF.